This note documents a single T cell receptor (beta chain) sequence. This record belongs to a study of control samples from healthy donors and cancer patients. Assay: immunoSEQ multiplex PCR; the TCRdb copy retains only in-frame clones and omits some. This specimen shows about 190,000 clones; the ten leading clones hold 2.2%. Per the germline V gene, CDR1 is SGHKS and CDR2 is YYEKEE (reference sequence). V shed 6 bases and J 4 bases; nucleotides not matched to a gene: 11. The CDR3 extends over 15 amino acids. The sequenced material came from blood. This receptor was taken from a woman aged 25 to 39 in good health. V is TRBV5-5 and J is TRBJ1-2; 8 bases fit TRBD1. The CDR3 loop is CASIRQGWAAYGYTF. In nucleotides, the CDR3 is TGTGCCAGCATCCGACAGGGGTGGGCTGCCTATGGCTACACCTTC.